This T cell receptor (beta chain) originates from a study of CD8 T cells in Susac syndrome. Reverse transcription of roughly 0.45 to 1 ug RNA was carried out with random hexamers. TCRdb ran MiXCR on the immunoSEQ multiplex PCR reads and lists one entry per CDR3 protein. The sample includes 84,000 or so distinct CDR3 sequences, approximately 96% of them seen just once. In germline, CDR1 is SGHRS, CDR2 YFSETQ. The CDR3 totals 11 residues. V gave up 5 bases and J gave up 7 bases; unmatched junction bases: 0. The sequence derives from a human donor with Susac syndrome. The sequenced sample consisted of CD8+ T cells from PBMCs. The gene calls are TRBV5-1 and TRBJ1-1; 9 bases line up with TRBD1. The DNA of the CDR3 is TGCGCCAGCAGGACAGGGGGTGAAGCTTTCTTT. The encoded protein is CASRTGGEAFF.